The clone carrying this T cell receptor beta chain was recorded once. As yet, its antigen is unknown. This CDR3 comprises 15 residues. V lost 4 bases and J lost 4, with 16 bases in between. The germline V gene has CDR1 SGHRS and CDR2 YFSETQ. This sample was included in a study of beta chain features in type 1 diabetes. Overall study results and limits: High TCR expression in some cells could lead to their over-representation in cDNA sequencing.

Expressed TCRB transcripts were sequenced because the isolated RNA had all been reverse transcribed beforehand. Data came from immunoSEQ multiplex PCR; TCRdb stores just in-frame clones and leaves some out. The sample lists about 19,000 clones; 50% were seen once. The clonotype comes from a man between 18 and 35 years old in good health. This chain uses TRBV5-1 with TRBJ2-3, with TRBD2 as a possible D gene (7 bases). Sequencing was done on a sample of stem cell memory CD4+ T cells from blood. Here the CDR3 DNA reads TGCGCCAGCAGCACCCGGGGGGCAGGTGCAGATACGCAGTATTTT. This translates into CASSTRGAGADTQYF.